This TCR beta chain was identified during a study of control samples from healthy donors and cancer patients. Germline-derived CDR1 and CDR2 are SGDLS and YYNGEE. CDR3 length: 12 residues. J lost 11 bases, V lost 1 base, and 4 bases had no gene match. Repertoires were generated with immunoSEQ multiplex PCR, while TCRdb's copy carries only in-frame clones and drops some. The sample holds some 220,000 clones, about 95% seen once. The rearrangement joins TRBV9 to TRBJ2-3; 7 positions agree with TRBD2. Sequences were obtained from blood. The sequence was collected from a man over 45 in good health. The DNA of the CDR3 is TGTGCCAGCAGCGTAAACCTAGCGGAGCAGTATTTT. Its translation is CASSVNLAEQYF.